This T cell receptor (beta chain) was documented in a study of breast tumors, draining lymph nodes, adjacent tissues (dated by TCRdb to about 2016). For the study in its entirety: Breast cancer patients provided tumor, adjacent nontumor tissue and axillary lymph nodes, and the study compared the TCR beta repertoires across these three sources. The study was designed to assess the relationships and possible T-cell exchange between tumor, surrounding tissue and draining lymph node repertoires in human breast cancer. Broader findings and caveats from the paper: The data were judged consistent with most tumor T cells deriving from the lymph node and then expanding within tumor tissue. Tumors showed preferential V and J gene usage, and their T-cell repertoire diversity fell below that of lymph nodes yet above that of nontumor tissue. In luminal-like breast cancer, tumor and nontumor tissue repertoires resembled each other significantly more than in basal-like breast cancer. The conclusion that tumor T cells originate in lymph nodes was presented as consistent with a hypothesis rather than as directly demonstrated.

Lymph node samples were obtained from the axillary draining lymph nodes of breast cancer patients. V sheds 0 bases and J sheds 5 bases, leaving 7 bases between their ends. Counted from cysteine to phenylalanine, this CDR3 has 13 amino acids. Only the CDR3 part of the read is kept: 39 bases, read in frame from the first base. CDR1 KGHSH and CDR2 LQKENI were looked up in the germline V gene. Data came from an Illumina HiSeq 2000. TCR beta chain libraries were generated by multiplex PCR amplification. High-throughput sequencing was used to analyze the amplified TCR beta chain products. TCRdb applied fastp at Q25 and MiXCR to the public reads, then kept only in-frame beta chains. Here each entry gathers all rows of one CDR3 protein and keeps the most common genes and DNA. The sample has fewer than 90,000 distinct CDR3 sequences on record, approximately 31% of them singletons. 8.1% of the sample goes to the ten largest clones.

This clonotype was detected a few times. Its antigen remains unidentified. The record has no base qualities; no much larger clone is one base away. This TCR was sampled from a female donor with breast cancer. Some clones in this sample may be carry-over from other donors' samples. This receptor chain uses TRBV18 and TRBJ1-1, with TRBD1 as a weak D call on 6 bases. Sequencing was done on a sample of axillary lymph node tissue. The CDR3 loop reads CASSPPQGTEAFF. The DNA sequence is TGTGCCAGCTCACCACCGCAGGGGACTGAAGCTTTCTTT.